The present T cell receptor (beta chain) was sequenced within a study of spatial heterogeneity in lung cancer. A unique molecular identifier was carried by every single TCR cDNA molecule. TCRdb redid the calling of the 5' RACE reads with MiXCR, one entry per CDR3 protein. The repertoire has about 45,000 distinct CDR3 sequences, around 11% of them found once; the top ten carry about 40%. The table lists this clonotype with many counts. Described time point: sample taken at primary tumor resection. Whole RNA obtained from tumor, nontumor lung or frozen PBMC underwent sequencing without sorting. This TCR came from a female donor with early-stage non-small cell lung cancer. The specimen comprised PBMCs, sampled at surgery.

CDR3 nucleotide sequence: TGCGCCAGCAGCTTACCCGCCGGGGAGCTGTTTTTT. Protein product: CASSLPAGELFF. The chain carries TRBV5-1 and TRBJ2-2; D gene unclear. V lost 2 bases, J lost 6 bases, and 5 bases lay in between. The length of the CDR3 is 12 residues. Germline CDR1 is SGHRS and CDR2 is YFSETQ.